Sequencing of this TCR beta chain was carried out in a study of cytomegalovirus exposure and HLA in healthy donors. Study-wide points: Analysis was performed later, and it showed HLA-associated TCR beta chains to be more clonally expanded than equally common others. Most TCRs appeared rarely, but some public TCRs recurred in many donors.

Amplification used 60 Vbeta primers and 13 Jbeta primers. Generated by immunoSEQ multiplex PCR, the TCRdb table keeps only in-frame clones and is missing some. The repertoire has under 150,000 clones, 82% of them found once; the top ten carry less than 3%. The V gene's germline CDR1 is MNHEY and CDR2 SVGAGI. Trimming stripped 4 bases from V and 0 bases from J, with 12 bases between. The CDR3 has 15 residues. Notes on this clone: Its specificity is unknown.

This TCR was sampled from a male donor in good health and CMV-seronegative. The V and J genes are TRBV6-5 and TRBJ1-1, with D maybe TRBD1 (5 bases). The sequenced material came from PBMCs. Here the CDR3 DNA reads TGTGCCAGCAGTTCCCGTGGGGGGGTGAACACTGAAGCTTTCTTT. Encoded protein: CASSSRGGVNTEAFF.